This T cell receptor beta chain is drawn from a study of regulatory T cells in long-lasting Graves disease. About the research overall: The term persistent Graves' disease signified upward of 5 years on antithyroid drugs with positive TSH receptor antibodies.

Time point noted: persistent/refractory GD, antithyroid drugs over 5 years with positive TRAb. PBMC-derived RNA was used for the TCR library. This clonotype was found a few times. With iRepertoire HTBI primers and Arm-PCR of CDR3 regions, TCR beta libraries were built. TCRdb used MiXCR to reprocess the multiplex PCR reads, holding one entry per CDR3 protein. Of approximately 500,000 distinct CDR3 sequences listed, 20% to 25% are singletons. The TCR comes from a female donor with Graves disease. The sequenced sample was peripheral blood mononuclear cells (PBMCs), obtained when the disease was refractory, from a patient treated with antithyroid drugs.

The CDR3 here is CASSFREGTQGAPRYQETQYF. In DNA form, the CDR3 reads TGTGCCAGCAGCTTTCGTGAGGGGACGCAGGGGGCCCCCCGTTACCAAGAGACCCAGTACTTC. The chain joins TRBV13 to TRBJ2-5; 8 bases agree with TRBD1. V gave up 3 bases and J gave up 0 bases; unmatched junction bases: 21. From germline, CDR1 is PRHDT and CDR2 FYEKMQ (reference sequence). The CDR3 runs to 21 residues. The full variable domain, completed using reference TRBV13 and TRBJ2-5, is AAGVIQSPRHLIKEKRETATLKCYPIPRHDTVYWYQQGPGQDPQFLISFYEKMQSDKGSIPDRFSAQQFSDYHSELNMSSLELGDSALYFCASSFREGTQGAPRYQETQYFGPGTRLLVL.